This TCR beta chain was sequenced in a study of Graves' ophthalmopathy and Graves' hyperthyroidism. Study as a whole: Investigators collected peripheral blood at initial diagnosis, before any treatment was given.

The CDR3 loop spans 14 amino acids. Trimming cost V 6 bases and J 1 base, with 10 bases left between them. Germline V gives CDR1 MNHEY, CDR2 SVGAGI. TCR beta CDR3 amplification used RNA transcripts. HTBI primers served in a first-round RT-PCR, which a second-round multiplex PCR followed. Using its own MiXCR run on the multiplex PCR reads, TCRdb lists one record per CDR3 protein. The table shows over 650,000 distinct CDR3 sequences, with roughly 41% occurring only once. What was sequenced was peripheral blood. The receptor's source is an adult man with Graves' ophthalmopathy. The rearrangement uses TRBV6-5 and TRBJ1-3; perhaps TRBD1 as D (6 bases). The CDR3 spells CASSRGTSGNTIYF. The DNA of the CDR3 is TGTGCCAGCAGCCGCGGGACATCTGGAAACACCATATATTTT.